This T cell receptor (beta chain) was identified in a study of shared clonotypes between healthy human individuals. The CDR3 consists of 12 residues. The germline V gene has CDR1 MGHRA and CDR2 YSYEKL. The V end was cut by 5 bases, the J end by 8 bases, with 9 bases between. A CD45RA-negative memory subset and a CD45RA+ naive subset were separated from the CD4+ cells. Assay used: immunoSEQ multiplex PCR; TCRdb lists only in-frame clones, some missing. The sample has 2 million to 2.5 million clones; just over 90% are singletons. This chain joins TRBV4-1 and TRBJ1-4; D gene ambiguous. This sequence originates from a man younger than 35 in good health. Some clones in this sample may be carry-over from other donors' samples. Sequenced input: naive CD4+ T cells from PBMCs. Sample subset: CD45RA+ positively selected. The DNA of the CDR3 is TGCGCCAGCAGCATGGCGGGCGAAAAACTGTTTTTT. Translating it yields CASSMAGEKLFF.